Below are 9 T cell receptor beta chains sequenced from a single sample in a study of cytomegalovirus exposure and HLA in healthy donors. Researchers ran the PCR with 60 Vbeta and 13 Jbeta primers. Clones were sequenced by immunoSEQ multiplex PCR, and TCRdb holds only the in-frame ones, with some missing. The repertoire includes more than 70,000 clones, less than 85% of them detected once, and about 10% sits in the top ten. The sample taken for sequencing was PBMCs. The receptor set was obtained from a woman aged 50 to 65 in good health and CMV-seropositive.

The rearrangement links TRBV18 to TRBJ2-2, with a tentative D call TRBD2 (5 bases). The CDR3 spans 13 residues. V lost 2 bases to trimming and J lost 5 bases, with 6 bases between them. Germline V lookup: CDR1 KGHSH, CDR2 LQKENI. The CDR3 loop is CASSPRETGELFF. Written as DNA, the CDR3 is TGTGCCAGCTCACCAAGGGAGACCGGGGAGCTGTTTTTT.

This sequence joins TRBV9 and TRBJ2-7, with 8 bases aligning to TRBD1. The CDR3 is 15 amino acids. Germline CDR1 reads SGDLS; CDR2 reads YYNGEE. V lost 3 bases to trimming and J lost 3 bases; unmatched junction nucleotides: 8. CDR3 protein: CASSGGDRTYYEQYF. The DNA for the CDR3 is TGTGCCAGCAGCGGAGGGGACAGGACCTACTACGAGCAGTACTTC.

J is TRBJ2-7 and V is TRBV5-4; D is possibly TRBD2 (7 bases). Trimming cost V 6 bases and J 2 bases, with 18 bases left between them. CDR3 length: 15 amino acids. Per germline, CDR1 SGHNT and CDR2 YYREEE (reference sequence). The CDR3 loop is CASISKGGPAYEQYF. In DNA, the CDR3 is TGTGCCAGCATCTCAAAGGGGGGGCCGGCCTACGAGCAGTACTTC. The variable domain in full, completed from reference TRBV5-4 and TRBJ2-7, reads ETGVTQSPTHLIKTRGQQVTLRCSSQSGHNTVSWYQQALGQGPQFIFQYYREEENGRGNFPPRFSGLQFPNYSSELNVNALELDDSALYLCASISKGGPAYEQYFGPGTRLTVT.

The chain employs TRBV9 and TRBJ2-3; 7 nucleotides match TRBD2. The CDR3 runs to 17 residues. CDR1 and CDR2 from the germline V gene are SGDLS and YYNGEE. Germline trimming cut 0 bases from V and 0 bases from J; bases unmatched to any gene: 7. The CDR3 protein is CASSVVGSGTSTDTQYF. In DNA form, the CDR3 reads TGTGCCAGCAGCGTAGTAGGGAGCGGGACTAGCACAGATACGCAGTATTTT.

This clone was counted between two and nine times. The chain employs TRBV28 and TRBJ1-2; no reliable D call. The CDR3 covers 13 residues. V lost 6 bases, J lost 4 bases, and 12 bases lay in between. Germline loops: CDR1 MDHEN, CDR2 SYDVKM. DNA of the CDR3: TGTGCCAGCAGCCCCGACACAGTCTATGGCTACACCTTC. This encodes CASSPDTVYGYTF.

The chain joins TRBV10-2 to TRBJ2-1; D perhaps matches TRBD2 (5 bases). The CDR3 runs to 14 residues. Germline V lookup: CDR1 WSHSY, CDR2 SAAADI. Trimming pared 6 bases from V and 12 bases from J, leaving 21 bases between. DNA of the CDR3: TGCGCCAGCAGGAACCTACTCGGACCAGAGGGGCAGTTCTTC. Its protein product is CASRNLLGPEGQFF.

This chain connects TRBV6-5 to TRBJ1-1, with no clear D. The CDR3 spans 13 residues. The germline V gene has CDR1 MNHEY and CDR2 SVGAGI. Trimming cost V 0 bases and J 3 bases, with 5 bases left between them. The CDR3 is CASSYSQYTEAFF. CDR3 sequence (DNA): TGTGCCAGCAGTTACTCCCAATACACTGAAGCTTTCTTT.

The V and J genes are TRBV12-5 and TRBJ1-1; no firm D call. Germline CDR1 reads LGHNT; CDR2 reads FRNRAP. CDR3 length: 12 amino acids. V was trimmed by 2 bases and J by 5 bases, leaving 6 bases between them. CDR3 loop: CASGLSPTEAFF. The CDR3 nucleotides read TGTGCTAGTGGTTTGAGCCCGACTGAAGCTTTCTTT.

This sequence joins TRBV6-4 and TRBJ2-3; TRBD2 aligns across 7 bases. The V gene end was trimmed by 4 bases and the J gene end by 2 bases; junction bases not matched to a gene: 6. The germline V gene has CDR1 MRHNA and CDR2 SNTAGT. The CDR3 runs to 15 residues. The CDR3 sequence: CASSASGYDTDTQYF. CDR3 nucleotides: TGTGCCAGCAGTGCTAGCGGATACGACACAGATACGCAGTATTTT.